A single sample gave rise to the 14 T cell receptor beta chains below, sequenced in a study of blood T cell repertoires in COVID-19. Data came from immunoSEQ multiplex PCR; TCRdb stores just in-frame clones and leaves some out. The data hold about 210,000 clones, with 70% to 90% observed a single time. Sequenced: peripheral blood. These receptors originate from a woman aged 40 to 55 with acute or convalescent COVID-19.

The chain combines TRBV4-1 with TRBJ1-1, with TRBD1 matching 11 bases. The junction had 9 bases not matched to a gene; V was cut back by 0 bases and J by 3 bases. Germline CDR1 MGHRA, CDR2 YSYEKL. This CDR3 contains 18 residues. This CDR3 reads CASSQEKGQGVGDTEAFF. The CDR3 coding sequence is TGCGCCAGCAGCCAAGAGAAGGGACAGGGGGTGGGGGACACTGAAGCTTTCTTT.

The chain joins TRBV11-3 to TRBJ2-2; D gene uncertain. The V gene lost 5 bases and the J gene lost 4 bases, with 5 bases spanning the gap. CDR1 and CDR2 (germline): SGHNT, YENEEA. CDR3 length: 12 amino acids. CDR3 sequence reads: CASSPPTGELFF. In DNA, the CDR3 is TGTGCCAGCAGCCCTCCCACCGGGGAGCTGTTTTTT.

This rearrangement joins TRBV15 to TRBJ1-4, with 9 positions matching TRBD1. Germline loops: CDR1 LNHNV, CDR2 YYDKDF (reference sequence). V lost 1 base, J lost 7 bases, and 7 bases stayed unmatched. This CDR3 comprises 16 residues. The CDR3 loop reads CATSRGTGGSGEKLFF. DNA of the CDR3: TGTGCCACCAGCAGAGGAACAGGGGGCAGTGGTGAAAAACTGTTTTTT.

This chain joins TRBV2 and TRBJ1-5; 9 bases map to TRBD1. The V segment lost 4 bases and the J segment 6 bases; nucleotides outside the gene matches: 4. The germline V gene has CDR1 SNHLY and CDR2 FYNNEI. The CDR3 length is 14 residues. The CDR3 DNA sequence: TGTGCCAGCAGTGCCGGACAGGGGTTTCAGCCCCAGCATTTT. The encoded protein is CASSAGQGFQPQHF.

The rearrangement joins TRBV5-1 to TRBJ1-2; the match to TRBD1 covers 9 bases. The CDR3 has 14 residues. Germline-derived CDR1 and CDR2 are SGHRS and YFSETQ. J lost 4 bases, V lost 4 bases, and 5 bases had no gene match. CDR3 amino acids: CASSRTGEAYGYTF. CDR3 in DNA: TGCGCCAGCAGCAGGACAGGGGAGGCCTATGGCTACACCTTC. Full variable domain (remainder filled in from reference TRBV5-1 and TRBJ1-2): KAGVTQTPRYLIKTRGQQVTLSCSPISGHRSVSWYQQTPGQGLQFLFEYFSETQRNKGNFPGRFSGRQFSNSRSEMNVSTLELGDSALYLCASSRTGEAYGYTFGSGTRLTVV.

CDR3 sequence (DNA): TGTGCCAGTAGGCAGGACAGGGTTTTTAGCACTGAAGCTTTCTTT. Translated: CASRQDRVFSTEAFF. V is TRBV19 and J is TRBJ1-1; TRBD1 agrees at 8 bases. V shed 6 bases and J 4 bases; nucleotides not matched to a gene: 10. CDR3 size: 15 residues. The V gene's germline CDR1 is LNHDA and CDR2 SQIVND (reference sequence).

This clone has a single count. The chain joins TRBV2 to TRBJ1-3; no definite D call. V was trimmed by 3 bases and J by 3 bases, leaving 9 bases between them. The germline V gene has CDR1 SNHLY and CDR2 FYNNEI. This CDR3 is built from 14 residues. CDR3 sequence (DNA): TGTGCCAGCAGTGAGGAGTCTGGTGGAAACACCATATATTTT. This sequence encodes CASSEESGGNTIYF.

The chain recombines TRBV5-1 with TRBJ2-1, with a weak D call TRBD2 (5 bases). The CDR3 covers 14 residues. V gave up 4 bases and J gave up 2 bases, with 10 bases separating them. Germline V gene sequence: CDR1 SGHRS, CDR2 YFSETQ. CDR3 loop: CASSAERAYNEQFF. Written as DNA, the CDR3 is TGCGCCAGCAGCGCCGAGAGGGCCTACAATGAGCAGTTCTTC. Full variable domain (remainder filled in from reference TRBV5-1 and TRBJ2-1): KAGVTQTPRYLIKTRGQQVTLSCSPISGHRSVSWYQQTPGQGLQFLFEYFSETQRNKGNFPGRFSGRQFSNSRSEMNVSTLELGDSALYLCASSAERAYNEQFFGPGTRLTVL.

This clone was recorded once. The chain carries TRBV6-6 and TRBJ2-1; D is possibly TRBD1 (5 bases). The germline CDR1 and CDR2 sequences are MNHNY and SVGAGI (reference sequence). There are 14 residues in the CDR3. With 6 bases removed from V and 5 bases from J, the gap between germline ends came to 14 bases. The CDR3 nucleotides are TGTGCCAGCAGCATCGAACAGGTAGACAATGAGCAGTTCTTC. Translating gives CASSIEQVDNEQFF.

CDR3 bases: TGTGCCAGCACCACCACTCTAGCGATGTCCTACAATGAGCAGTTCTTC. Protein product: CASTTTLAMSYNEQFF. The V call is TRBV27, the J call TRBJ2-1; D is perhaps TRBD2 (6 bases). With 7 bases removed from V and 1 base from J, the gap between germline ends came to 17 bases. CDR1 is MNHEY, CDR2 SMNVEV, per germline (reference sequence). The CDR3 covers 16 residues.

This sequence joins TRBV7-2 and TRBJ2-3, with 7 nucleotides matching TRBD2. Germline V CDR1 and CDR2: SGHTA, FQGNSA. This CDR3 is built from 16 residues. Unmatched junction bases numbered 12, after V lost 5 bases and J lost 4 bases. For the CDR3, the DNA is TGTGCCAGCAGCCCCCCCGGGGGGAAGTTGTCAGATACGCAGTATTTT. Translating gives CASSPPGGKLSDTQYF.

J is TRBJ1-5 and V is TRBV7-8; the D gene is possibly TRBD1 (6 bases). The CDR3 contains 16 residues. Trimming cost V 5 bases and J 2 bases, with 16 bases left between them. The V gene's germline CDR1 is SGHVS and CDR2 FQNEAQ. The CDR3 bases are TGTGCCAGCAGCACATACAGGGCTTCGGGCAATCAGCCCCAGCATTTT. It specifies CASSTYRASGNQPQHF.

The gene calls are TRBV7-2 and TRBJ2-5; the match to TRBD1 covers 8 bases. After removal of 3 bases from V and 5 bases from J, the junction contained 11 bases not matched to a gene. Germline loops: CDR1 SGHTA, CDR2 FQGNSA. The CDR3 is made up of 16 amino acids. DNA of the CDR3: TGTGCCAGCAGCTTCGGGACAGGAGAATGGGGGGAGACCCAGTACTTC. The encoded protein is CASSFGTGEWGETQYF.

This chain uses TRBV25-1 with TRBJ1-1; 8 nucleotides agree with TRBD1. The CDR3 has 17 residues. Germline V gives CDR1 MGHDK, CDR2 SYGVNS. V trimming: 6 bases; J trimming: 3 bases; junction bases outside the gene matches: 15. The CDR3 reads CASRLVLNRGGDTEAFF. CDR3 coding DNA: TGTGCCAGCAGGCTTGTACTGAACAGGGGGGGAGACACTGAAGCTTTCTTT.